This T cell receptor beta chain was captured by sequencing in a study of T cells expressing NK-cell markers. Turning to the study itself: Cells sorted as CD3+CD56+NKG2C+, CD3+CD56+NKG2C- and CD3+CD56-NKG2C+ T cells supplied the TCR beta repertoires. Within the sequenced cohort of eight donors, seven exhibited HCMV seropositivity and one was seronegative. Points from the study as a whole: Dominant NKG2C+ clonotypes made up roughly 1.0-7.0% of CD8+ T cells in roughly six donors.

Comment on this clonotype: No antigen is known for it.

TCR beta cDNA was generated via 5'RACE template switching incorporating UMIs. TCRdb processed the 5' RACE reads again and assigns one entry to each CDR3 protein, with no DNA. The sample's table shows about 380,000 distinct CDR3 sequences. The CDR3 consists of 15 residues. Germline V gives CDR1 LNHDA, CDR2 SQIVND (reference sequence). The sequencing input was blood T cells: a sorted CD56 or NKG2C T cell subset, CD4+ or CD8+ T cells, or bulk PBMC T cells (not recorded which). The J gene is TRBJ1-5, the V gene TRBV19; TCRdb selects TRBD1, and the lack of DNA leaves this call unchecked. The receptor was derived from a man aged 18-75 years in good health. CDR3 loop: CASSTQGAKNQPQHF.